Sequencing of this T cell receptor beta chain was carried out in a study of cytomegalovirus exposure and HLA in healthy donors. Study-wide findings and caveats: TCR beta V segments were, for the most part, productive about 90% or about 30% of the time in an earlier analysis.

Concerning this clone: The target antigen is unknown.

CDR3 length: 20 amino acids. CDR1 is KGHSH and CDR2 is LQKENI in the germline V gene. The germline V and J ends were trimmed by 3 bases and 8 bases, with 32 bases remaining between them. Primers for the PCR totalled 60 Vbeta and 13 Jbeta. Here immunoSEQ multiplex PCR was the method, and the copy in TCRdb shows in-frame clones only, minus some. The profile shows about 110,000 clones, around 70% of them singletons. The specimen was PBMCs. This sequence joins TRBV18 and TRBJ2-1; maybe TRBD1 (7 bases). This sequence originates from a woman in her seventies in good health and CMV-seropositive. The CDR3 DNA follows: TGTGCCAGCTCACCCGACAACTGGACAGGAGGGGAGTGGAGAGTGGATGAGCAGTTCTTC. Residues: CASSPDNWTGGEWRVDEQFF.